These T cell receptor beta chains were read from a single sample in a study of siplizumab effects on memory and regulatory T cells. TCRdb's table, derived via immunoSEQ multiplex PCR, lists solely in-frame clones and lacks some. Of 90,000 to 120,000 clones in the sample, 85% to 95% were seen once. Sequencing was performed on Tregs sorted from blood. The receptors originated from a human donor in good health. CDR3s include the opening cysteine and the closing phenylalanine or tryptophan. Only some rows state a clone size, as once, few, many or a class for expanded clones.

j_call,v_call,clone_size,cdr3_aa
TRBJ2-2,TRBV6-6,NA,CASSYYGQGRAGELFF
TRBJ2-7,TRBV28,NA,CASSLRAKIYEQYF
TRBJ1-6,TRBV11-2,once,CASSFRTDRVGSPLHF
TRBJ2-1,TRBV19,NA,CASSPRTGGRGEQFF
TRBJ2-5,TRBV5-1,once,CASSLENWNQETQYF
TRBJ1-1,TRBV15,NA,CATSRGGNTEAFF
TRBJ2-3,TRBV5-1,NA,CASSPELVTQYF
TRBJ2-1,TRBV4-1,NA,CASSQDIGEQFF
TRBJ1-6,TRBV5-1,NA,CASSLGIDSPLHF
TRBJ1-1,TRBV6-1,NA,CASSLQGRTEAFF
TRBJ2-2,TRBV9,NA,CASSVSHGAGELFF
TRBJ1-1,TRBV5-1,NA,CASSLQVQNTEAFF
TRBJ1-5,TRBV2,NA,CASSQQVPRGGQPQHF